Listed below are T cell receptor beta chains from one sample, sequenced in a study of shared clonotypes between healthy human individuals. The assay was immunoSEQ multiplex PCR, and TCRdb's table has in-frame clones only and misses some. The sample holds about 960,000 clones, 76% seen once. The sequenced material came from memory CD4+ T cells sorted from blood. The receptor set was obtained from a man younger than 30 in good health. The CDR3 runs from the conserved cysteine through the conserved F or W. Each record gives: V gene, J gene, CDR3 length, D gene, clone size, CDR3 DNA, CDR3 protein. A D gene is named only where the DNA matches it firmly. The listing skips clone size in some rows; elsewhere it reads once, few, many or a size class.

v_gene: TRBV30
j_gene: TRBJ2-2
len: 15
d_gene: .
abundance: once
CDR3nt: TGTGCCTGGAGTGTACGACGGCCGAACACCGGGGAGCTGTTTTTT
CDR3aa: CAWSVRRPNTGELFF

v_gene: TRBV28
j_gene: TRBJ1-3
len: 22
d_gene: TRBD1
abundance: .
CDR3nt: TGTGCCAGCAGTGGGACAGGGGGGCGCAACGGCAAAGGGTTGCAACGGCAAAACACCATATATTTT
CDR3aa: CASSGTGGRNGKGLQRQNTIYF

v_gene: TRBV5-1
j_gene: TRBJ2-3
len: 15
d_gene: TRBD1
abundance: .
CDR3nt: TGCGCCAGCAGCTCTGGACAGGCGAGCACAGATACGCAGTATTTT
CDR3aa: CASSSGQASTDTQYF

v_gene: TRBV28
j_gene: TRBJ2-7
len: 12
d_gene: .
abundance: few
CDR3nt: TGTGCCAGCGATCAGGGCTCCTACGAGCAGTACTTC
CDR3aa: CASDQGSYEQYF

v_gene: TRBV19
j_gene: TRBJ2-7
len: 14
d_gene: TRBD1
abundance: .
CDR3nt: TGTGCCAGTAGTATTGGCAGGGGGCCCGACGAGCAGTACTTC
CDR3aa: CASSIGRGPDEQYF

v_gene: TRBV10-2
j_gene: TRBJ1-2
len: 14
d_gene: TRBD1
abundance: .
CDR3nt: TGCGCCAGCAGCCCGACAGGGGGAGCTTATGGCTACACCTTC
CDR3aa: CASSPTGGAYGYTF

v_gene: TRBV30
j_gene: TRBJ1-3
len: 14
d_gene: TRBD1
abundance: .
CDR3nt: TGTGCCTGGAGTGAGGGGGCTCGGGGAAACACCATATATTTT
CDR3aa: CAWSEGARGNTIYF

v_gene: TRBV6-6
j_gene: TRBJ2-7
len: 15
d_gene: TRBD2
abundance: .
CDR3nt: TGTGCCAGCAGTCGTCTAGCGGGAGGCCAGGGCGAGCAGTACTTC
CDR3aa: CASSRLAGGQGEQYF

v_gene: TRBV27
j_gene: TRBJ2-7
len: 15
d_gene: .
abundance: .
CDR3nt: TGTGCCAGCAGTTTAAAGGGGAACACCGGGGACGAGCAGTACTTC
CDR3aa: CASSLKGNTGDEQYF

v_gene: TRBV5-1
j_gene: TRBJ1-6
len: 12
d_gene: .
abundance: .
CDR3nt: TGCGCCAGCAGCTTCGGCAATTCACCCCTCCACTTT
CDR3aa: CASSFGNSPLHF

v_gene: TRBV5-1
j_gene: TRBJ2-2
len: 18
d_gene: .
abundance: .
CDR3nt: TGCGCCAGCAGCCTCGGAATGGGGTCTGGCTCGAACACCGGGGAGCTGTTTTTT
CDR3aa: CASSLGMGSGSNTGELFF

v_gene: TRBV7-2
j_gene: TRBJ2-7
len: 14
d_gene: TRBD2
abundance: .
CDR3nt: TGTGCCAGCAGCCCATACGGGGGGATCTACGAGCAGTACTTC
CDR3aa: CASSPYGGIYEQYF

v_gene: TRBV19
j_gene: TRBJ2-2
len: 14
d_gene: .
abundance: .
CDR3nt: TGTGCCAGTAGTCTACAGACGAACACCGGGGAGCTGTTTTTT
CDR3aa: CASSLQTNTGELFF

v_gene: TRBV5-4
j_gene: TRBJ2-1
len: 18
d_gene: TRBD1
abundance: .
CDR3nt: TGTGCCAGCAGTACCCGGAAGACAGGGGAACGCTCCTACAATGAGCAGTTCTTC
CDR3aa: CASSTRKTGERSYNEQFF

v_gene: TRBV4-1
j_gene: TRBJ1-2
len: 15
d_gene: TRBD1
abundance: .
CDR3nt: TGCGCCAGCAGCCAACCGACAGGGCGGCTCTATGGCTACACCTTC
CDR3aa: CASSQPTGRLYGYTF

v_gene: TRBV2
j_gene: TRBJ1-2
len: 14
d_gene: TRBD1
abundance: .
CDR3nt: TGTGCCAGCAGTGACCAACAGGGGGCCGGTGGCTACACCTTC
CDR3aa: CASSDQQGAGGYTF

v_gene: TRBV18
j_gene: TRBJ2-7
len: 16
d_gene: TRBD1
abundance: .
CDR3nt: TGTGCCAGCTCACCACCCCGTGGACAGGGGGTATACGAGCAGTACTTC
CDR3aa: CASSPPRGQGVYEQYF